This T cell receptor beta chain was documented in a study of beta chain features in type 1 diabetes (dated by TCRdb to 2017 to 2018). The study in broad terms: Patients and healthy donors did not differ in mean age, gender distribution, total cell number or subset yield. A total of approximately 99,000,000 sorted cells were examined across all samples, and RNA yield correlated strongly with the number of cells per subset. The study compared the TCRB repertoires of sorted circulating CD4+ T cell subsets in recently diagnosed type 1 diabetes patients with those in matched healthy donors. Regulatory and stem cell-like memory subsets were isolated from only 8 patients and roughly 8 healthy donors, whereas naive and central memory subsets came from all 30 or so donors. What the study reported, not specific to this receptor: The naive, central memory and regulatory TCRB repertoires appeared to resemble one another more closely among patients than among healthy donors. HLA sub-analyses involved small numbers of individuals, so any influence of HLA type on TCRB rearrangement remained unresolved. Fewer insertions and more nucleotide deletions at VDJ recombination sites were observed in patients with type 1 diabetes, implying thymic rearrangement abnormalities. A moderate but significant shortening of TCRB CDR3 length was observed in type 1 diabetes patients in all four CD4+ subsets. Shorter templates might have been favored by PCR, but patient and control samples were amplified and corrected together, so both groups would have been affected equally by any skew. Because cDNA was sequenced instead of genomic DNA, highly expressing activated cells could be over-represented, though the groups showed no difference in activation or CD3 levels.

Concerning this clone: Its antigen remains undetermined. The sample holds no much larger clone one base away, and base qualities are not on file.

Each donor gave one peripheral blood draw, approximately 0.11 L on average, collected into heparinised tubes. Naive, central memory, regulatory and stem cell-like memory CD4+ T cells were sorted on a BD FACSAria II using a panel including CD45RO, CCR7, CD25, CD127, CD95 and CD27. Purity was above 95% for every sorted population. PBMCs were isolated right away by Lymphoprep density gradient centrifugation and were stained directly, without culture. So that batch effects would be minimized, each experiment stained and sorted samples in pairs, pairing one healthy donor with one patient. All of the isolated RNA was reverse transcribed with the High Capacity cDNA Reverse Transcription Kit, so expressed TCRB transcripts were sequenced. Naive, central memory and regulatory T cell samples underwent deep immunoSEQ sequencing, averaging about 3.57 million total reads per sample. Sorted cells were lysed in RLT buffer, and RNA was extracted using DNase-treated RNeasy Micro or Mini kits according to cell number. To prevent cross-contamination, every cell subset was processed on its own, while patient and healthy donor samples were processed together. Using the immunoSEQ multiplex PCR, TCRB sequences were amplified from cDNA into 87-bp fragments spanning the CDR3 region. Amplicons were sequenced on the Illumina HiSeq platform. The paper's data handling went like this. PCR bias was computationally corrected using synthetic template baselines, reads within Hamming distance 2 were collapsed, and singletons that could not be merged were discarded. Reads were aligned against IMGT to assign V, D and J genes, CDR3 length and insertions or deletions at six rearrangement sites. Within each subset, clonotype counts were normalized to sorted cell number, and only after that were true diversity and Gini coefficients computed with the tcR R package. The overlap coefficient, calculated on TCRB nucleotide sequences, was used to quantify repertoire sharing. The immuneACCESS repertoire file appears here via TCRdb, limited to in-frame rearrangements. These files lack a portion of the clones; in checked studies, under half of the deficit traces to unresolved V genes, and the cause of the others is not known. V and J calls and clone size follow that table, whereas D and trimming were derived from the DNA. The sample table shows over 300,000 clones, and roughly a tenth are seen once. Together, the top ten hold less than 1.2% of the sample.

This TCR derives from a man aged 30-40 years with type 1 diabetes. The material sequenced was central memory CD4+ T cells from blood.

For the CDR3, the sequence is CASSQDHSTGANVLTF. The nucleotide sequence reads as follows: TGCGCCAGCAGCCAAGATCATTCAACTGGGGCCAACGTCCTGACTTTC. This chain is built from TRBV4-3 and TRBJ2-6; there is no confident call for the D gene. CDR1 and CDR2 are read off the germline V gene as LGHNA and YSLEER. Between the V and J ends, shortened by 0 bases and 2 bases respectively, the junction contains 8 bases. The CDR3 holds 16 amino acids from the cysteine to the phenylalanine. Only CDR3 DNA remains: 48 bases, in frame from the first base.